A single sample gave rise to the 20 T cell receptor beta chains below, sequenced in a study of T-cell reconstitution after alpha-beta-depleted transplantation in children. As it was prepared, the TCRbeta library received unique molecular identifiers. TCRdb called the PCR reads again in MiXCR, with one record for every CDR3 protein. The data hold some 550,000 distinct CDR3 sequences, with roughly 23% observed a single time. Here the sequenced sample was PBMCs, mostly from graft donor cells, taken 360 days after TCRalphabeta/CD19-depleted stem cell transplant. All receptors come from a boy younger than two who had a stem cell transplant for acute myeloid leukemia, so the T cells may come from the graft donor.

This clonotype was counted a few times. V and J are TRBV7-9 and TRBJ2-2, with 11 bases that match TRBD2. V shed 4 bases and J 4 bases; nucleotides not matched to a gene: 8. Germline CDR1 and CDR2: SEHNR and FQNEAQ (reference sequence). This CDR3 spans 17 amino acids. The CDR3 DNA reads TGTGCCAGCAGCTCCACTAGCGGGGGCTCCTTCACCGGGGAGCTGTTTTTT. It translates to CASSSTSGGSFTGELFF.

There are a few counts of this clonotype. The V gene is TRBV6-1, the J gene TRBJ1-2, with 11 nucleotides matching TRBD1. The CDR3 length is 13 residues. The V gene's germline CDR1 is MNHNS and CDR2 SASEGT. The V segment lost 7 bases and the J segment 4 bases; nucleotides outside the gene matches: 2. The CDR3 nucleotides read TGTGCCAGCACCGGGACAGGGGGCTATGGCTACACCTTC. This translates into CASTGTGGYGYTF.

This clonotype was detected only a few times. J is TRBJ2-1 and V is TRBV7-3, with 7 bases lining up with TRBD1. V dropped 3 bases and J dropped 8; count of bases not matched to a gene: 13. Germline V CDR1 and CDR2: SGHTA, FQGTGA. This CDR3 has 16 residues. This chain's CDR3 is CASSLGRDSLGDEQFF. CDR3 DNA sequence: TGTGCCAGCAGCTTGGGCCGGGACAGCTTAGGCGATGAGCAGTTCTTC. The entire variable domain, with the rest obtained from reference TRBV7-3 and TRBJ2-1, is as follows: GAGVSQTPSNKVTEKGKYVELRCDPISGHTALYWYRQSLGQGPEFLIYFQGTGAADDSGLPNDRFFAVRPEGSVSTLKIQRTERGDSAVYLCASSLGRDSLGDEQFFGPGTRLTVL.

This clonotype was seen only a few times. This chain links TRBV10-3 with TRBJ1-1, with a weak D call TRBD1 (5 bases). Germline CDR1 is ENHRY and CDR2 is SYGVKD. The CDR3 extends over 14 amino acids. The ends were cut back, 5 bases at V and 1 base at J, with 11 bases in the middle. DNA for the CDR3: TGTGCCATCAGTTTGGTAGGGGCGAACACTGAAGCTTTCTTT. Residues: CAISLVGANTEAFF.

The chain uses TRBV20-1 and TRBJ2-1, with 7 bases fitting TRBD1. This CDR3 is 15 amino acids long. Germline loops: CDR1 DFQATT, CDR2 SNEGSKA (reference sequence). J gave up 2 bases and V 3 bases, and 7 bases lay outside the gene matches. CDR3 DNA sequence: TGCAGTGCTAGCCCAGACAGGGTGGCCTACAATGAGCAGTTCTTC. It codes for CSASPDRVAYNEQFF.

This clonotype was picked up many times. This chain connects TRBV5-5 to TRBJ1-6; D is possibly TRBD1 (5 bases). Trimming stripped 3 bases from V and 10 bases from J, with 20 bases between. The CDR3 totals 16 residues. CDR1 is SGHKS and CDR2 is YYEKEE in the germline V gene (reference sequence). The CDR3 is CASSWTLGGFQSPLHF. CDR3 coding DNA: TGTGCCAGCAGCTGGACCCTTGGGGGATTTCAGTCACCCCTCCACTTT.

This clonotype was seen repeatedly, ten times or more. This sequence joins TRBV12-3 or TRBV12-4 and TRBJ1-1; perhaps TRBD1 as D (5 bases). Trimming shortened V by 5 bases and J by 9 bases, and 19 bases separated the two germline ends. This CDR3 comprises 14 residues. The CDR3 bases are TGTGCCAGCAGTCGGGACTGGGGTGAGAGTAAAGCTTTCTTT. It codes for CASSRDWGESKAFF.

This clonotype occurred many times. The rearrangement links TRBV6-1 to TRBJ2-7; TRBD1 aligns across 7 bases. Germline V lookup: CDR1 MNHNS, CDR2 SASEGT. CDR3 size: 16 residues. The V segment lost 4 bases and the J segment 6 bases; nucleotides outside the gene matches: 15. CDR3 in DNA: TGTGCCAGCAGTGGGCCGGGACAGCCGTTTATCGGCGAGCAGTACTTC. Translating gives CASSGPGQPFIGEQYF.

This clonotype was detected ten times or more. The genes are TRBV7-9 and TRBJ2-5, with D possibly TRBD2 on 5 matching bases. The CDR3 runs to 15 residues. Germline V gene sequence: CDR1 SEHNR, CDR2 FQNEAQ (reference sequence). Trimming shortened V by 5 bases and J by 4 bases, and 17 bases separated the two germline ends. CDR3 DNA: TGTGCCAGCAGCCCCGGGATCGGACGGGGAGAGACCCAGTACTTC. Protein product: CASSPGIGRGETQYF.

The V call is TRBV6-1, the J call TRBJ1-1; 12 positions agree with TRBD1. The V and J ends lost 7 bases and 4 bases, in that order; junction bases with no gene match: 7. The CDR3 runs 15 residues. From germline, CDR1 is MNHNS and CDR2 SASEGT. The CDR3 reads CASKGQGAAGTEAFF. DNA for the CDR3: TGTGCCAGCAAGGGACAGGGGGCGGCGGGCACTGAAGCTTTCTTT.

This clonotype was seen ten or more times. V and J are TRBV20-1 and TRBJ1-6; 9 nucleotides line up with TRBD1. Germline V gives CDR1 DFQATT, CDR2 SNEGSKA (reference sequence). The CDR3 length is 15 residues. V trimming: 6 bases; J trimming: 9 bases; junction bases outside the gene matches: 12. This chain's CDR3 is CSAKIRQGGTSPLHF. The DNA for the CDR3 is TGCAGTGCCAAGATTAGACAGGGGGGGACTTCACCCCTCCACTTT.

In this sample, this clonotype turned up many times. The genes are TRBV20-1 and TRBJ2-3, with 11 bases that match TRBD2. Germline loops: CDR1 DFQATT, CDR2 SNEGSKA (reference sequence). This CDR3 has 16 residues. The V segment lost 1 base and the J segment 5 bases; nucleotides outside the gene matches: 8. In DNA form, the CDR3 reads TGCAGTGCTAGAGTAAATAGCGGGGGGGCCGGAGATACGCAGTATTTT. This codes for CSARVNSGGAGDTQYF.

The rearrangement uses TRBV20-1 and TRBJ2-5; TRBD1 matches at 9 bases. The germline CDR1 and CDR2 sequences are DFQATT and SNEGSKA (reference sequence). The V gene end was trimmed by 6 bases and the J gene end by 4 bases; junction bases not matched to a gene: 9. This CDR3 has 14 amino acids. The CDR3 loop reads CSASGTGRRETQYF. The DNA for the CDR3 is TGCAGTGCGTCCGGGACAGGGAGGCGAGAGACCCAGTACTTC.

The V call is TRBV28, the J call TRBJ2-1; D not certain. This CDR3 region has 14 residues. CDR1 MDHEN and CDR2 SYDVKM come from the germline V gene. Trimming shortened V by 3 bases and J by 6 bases, and 12 bases separated the two germline ends. The CDR3 DNA reads as TGTGCCAGCAGTTTTTATGGGGATAGCAATGAGCAGTTCTTC. Encoded protein: CASSFYGDSNEQFF.

The rearrangement uses TRBV7-6 and TRBJ2-2; TRBD2 aligns across 8 bases. The V and J ends lost 4 bases and 1 base, in that order; junction bases with no gene match: 8. This CDR3 comprises 17 residues. Germline CDR1 is SGHVS and CDR2 is FNYEAQ. The CDR3 region is CASSSRSGGENTGELFF. The CDR3 nucleotides read TGTGCCAGCAGCTCCCGCAGCGGGGGAGAGAACACCGGGGAGCTGTTTTTT.

The chain has TRBV20-1 and TRBJ2-1, with 8 bases identical to TRBD2. Germline V CDR1 and CDR2: DFQATT, SNEGSKA (reference sequence). The junction had 9 bases not matched to a gene; V was cut back by 3 bases and J by 8 bases. CDR3 size: 14 residues. In DNA form, the CDR3 reads TGCAGTGCTAGTATTCGGGGGGGTAGGGATGAGCAGTTCTTC. Its translation is CSASIRGGRDEQFF.

There are a few counts of this clonotype. The chain is built from TRBV13 and TRBJ2-7; D is possibly TRBD1 or TRBD2 (5 bases each). CDR3 size: 16 residues. Per the germline V gene, CDR1 is PRHDT and CDR2 is FYEKMQ (reference sequence). V was trimmed by 0 bases and J by 0 bases, leaving 12 bases between them. CDR3 in amino acids: CASSLGRDLSSYEQYF. The CDR3 bases are TGTGCCAGCAGCTTAGGTCGGGACCTGAGCTCCTACGAGCAGTACTTC. Full variable domain (remainder filled in from reference TRBV13 and TRBJ2-7): AAGVIQSPRHLIKEKRETATLKCYPIPRHDTVYWYQQGPGQDPQFLISFYEKMQSDKGSIPDRFSAQQFSDYHSELNMSSLELGDSALYFCASSLGRDLSSYEQYFGPGTRLTVT.

This clonotype was seen many times. V gene TRBV20-1 combines with J gene TRBJ1-6; 8 bases fit TRBD1. The CDR3 spans 14 residues. The germline V gene encodes CDR1 DFQATT and CDR2 SNEGSKA (reference sequence). V lost 3 bases and J lost 7; bases outside the gene matches: 5. The CDR3 DNA follows: TGCAGTGCTAGGAGGGACAGGACGAATTCACCCCTCCACTTT. It codes for CSARRDRTNSPLHF.

This clonotype was seen repeatedly, ten times or more. The CDR3, as DNA: TGTGCCAGCAGTGAAGACAGGCCGGATGGCTACACCTTC. It encodes CASSEDRPDGYTF. The V call is TRBV2, the J call TRBJ1-2, with TRBD1 as a possible D gene (5 bases). The germline V gene encodes CDR1 SNHLY and CDR2 FYNNEI. V was trimmed by 1 base and J by 6 bases, leaving 9 bases between them. The length of the CDR3 is 13 residues.

This clonotype was seen at least ten times. The V and J genes are TRBV18 and TRBJ2-1; either TRBD1 or TRBD2 may fit D (6 bases each). Deletions cut 6 bases from V and 0 bases from J, with 12 bases between. The germline V gene encodes CDR1 KGHSH and CDR2 LQKENI. The CDR3 is 15 residues long. The CDR3 protein is CASSEGGSSYNEQFF. In nucleotides, the CDR3 is TGTGCCAGCTCGGAGGGGGGAAGCTCCTACAATGAGCAGTTCTTC.